The clone carrying this T cell receptor (beta chain) was counted a single time. This sample is part of a study of T cells in localized non-small cell lung cancer. Assay: immunoSEQ multiplex PCR; the TCRdb copy retains only in-frame clones and omits some. Of roughly 70,000 clones listed, about 86% were seen once; the top ten hold roughly 22%. The CDR3 loop spans 16 amino acids. In germline, CDR1 is LNHNV, CDR2 YYDKDF (reference sequence). V lost 0 bases, J lost 2 bases, and 8 bases lay in between. The source material was peripheral blood, sampled before any cancer treatment. The chain is built from TRBV15 and TRBJ2-6; no firm D call. This TCR was sampled from an older male donor with stage III squamous cell lung carcinoma. This CDR3 is CATSRDWATGANVLTF. In nucleotides, the CDR3 is TGTGCCACCAGCAGAGATTGGGCGACTGGGGCCAACGTCCTGACTTTC.